The clone carrying this T cell receptor (beta chain) was observed at least ten times. The sample is drawn from a study of tumor-infiltrating lymphocytes in oesophageal squamous cell carcinoma. MiXCR was run by TCRdb on the PCR reads, yielding one entry per CDR3 protein. The sample includes around 20,000 distinct CDR3 sequences, around two fifths of them seen just once. The V segment lost 5 bases and the J segment 3 bases; nucleotides outside the gene matches: 8. Looked up from germline, CDR1 is SGHDT and CDR2 is YYEEEE. The CDR3 contains 16 residues. This receptor was taken from a male donor with esophageal squamous cell carcinoma. The chain combines TRBV5-6 with TRBJ2-1, with 10 bases lining up with TRBD2. The sequencing sample was made of esophageal tumor tissue. CDR3 bases: TGTGCCAGCAGTAGCCCTAGCGGGGGTCGCTACAATGAGCAGTTCTTC. Translated, it gives CASSSPSGGRYNEQFF.